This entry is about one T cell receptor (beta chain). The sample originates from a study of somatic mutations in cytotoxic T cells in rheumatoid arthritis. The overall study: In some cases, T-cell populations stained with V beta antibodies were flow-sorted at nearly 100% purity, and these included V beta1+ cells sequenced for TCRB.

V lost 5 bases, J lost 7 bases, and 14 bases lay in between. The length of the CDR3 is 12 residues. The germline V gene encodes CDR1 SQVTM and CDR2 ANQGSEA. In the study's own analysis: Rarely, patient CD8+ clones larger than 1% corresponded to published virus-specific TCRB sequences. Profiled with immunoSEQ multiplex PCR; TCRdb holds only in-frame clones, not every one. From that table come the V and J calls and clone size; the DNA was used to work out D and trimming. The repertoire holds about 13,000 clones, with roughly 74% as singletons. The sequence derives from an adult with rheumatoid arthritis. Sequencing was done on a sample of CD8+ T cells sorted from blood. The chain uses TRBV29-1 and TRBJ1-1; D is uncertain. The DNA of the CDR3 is TGCAGCGTTTGGGGTAACGAGGGTGAAGCTTTCTTT. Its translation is CSVWGNEGEAFF.